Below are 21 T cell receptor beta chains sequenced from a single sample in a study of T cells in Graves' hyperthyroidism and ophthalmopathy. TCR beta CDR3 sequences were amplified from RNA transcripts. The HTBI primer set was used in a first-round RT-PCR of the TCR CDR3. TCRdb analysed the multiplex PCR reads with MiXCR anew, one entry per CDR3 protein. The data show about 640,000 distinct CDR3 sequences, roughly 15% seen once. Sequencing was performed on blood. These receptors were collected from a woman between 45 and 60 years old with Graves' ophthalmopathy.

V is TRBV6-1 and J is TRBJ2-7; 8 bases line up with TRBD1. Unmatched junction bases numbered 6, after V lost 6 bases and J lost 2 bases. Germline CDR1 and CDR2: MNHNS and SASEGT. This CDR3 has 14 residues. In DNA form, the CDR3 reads TGTGCCAGCAGAAGACAGGGGAACACCTACGAGCAGTACTTC. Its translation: CASRRQGNTYEQYF.

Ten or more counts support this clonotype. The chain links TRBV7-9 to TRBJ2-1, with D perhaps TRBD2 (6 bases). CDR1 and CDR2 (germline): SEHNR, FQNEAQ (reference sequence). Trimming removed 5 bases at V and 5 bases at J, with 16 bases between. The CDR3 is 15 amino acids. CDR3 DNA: TGTGCCAGCAGCCTGGTGGGGGGATACAACAATGAGCAGTTCTTC. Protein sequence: CASSLVGGYNNEQFF.

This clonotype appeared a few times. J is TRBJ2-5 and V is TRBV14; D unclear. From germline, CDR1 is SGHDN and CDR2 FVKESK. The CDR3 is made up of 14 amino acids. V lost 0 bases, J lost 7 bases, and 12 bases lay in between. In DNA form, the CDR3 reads TGTGCCAGCAGCCAAGATATACTGTACGGGACCCAGTACTTC. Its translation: CASSQDILYGTQYF.

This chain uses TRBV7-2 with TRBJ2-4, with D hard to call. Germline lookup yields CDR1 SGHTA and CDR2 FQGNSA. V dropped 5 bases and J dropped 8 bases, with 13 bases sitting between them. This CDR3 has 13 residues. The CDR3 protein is CASSQLLYHIQYF. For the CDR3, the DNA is TGTGCCAGCAGCCAGCTATTGTATCACATTCAGTACTTC. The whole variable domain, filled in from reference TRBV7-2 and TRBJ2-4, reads GAGVSQSPSNKVTEKGKDVELRCDPISGHTALYWYRQSLGQGLEFLIYFQGNSAPDKSGLPSDRFSAERTGGSVSTLTIQRTQQEDSAVYLCASSQLLYHIQYFGAGTRLSVL.

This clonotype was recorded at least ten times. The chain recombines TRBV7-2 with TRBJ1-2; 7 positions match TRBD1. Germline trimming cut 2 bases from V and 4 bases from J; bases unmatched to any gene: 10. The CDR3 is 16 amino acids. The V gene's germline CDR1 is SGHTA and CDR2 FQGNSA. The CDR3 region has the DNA TGTGCCAGCAGCTTATTGGAGAGGGGGCTTGGCTATGGCTACACCTTC. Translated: CASSLLERGLGYGYTF.

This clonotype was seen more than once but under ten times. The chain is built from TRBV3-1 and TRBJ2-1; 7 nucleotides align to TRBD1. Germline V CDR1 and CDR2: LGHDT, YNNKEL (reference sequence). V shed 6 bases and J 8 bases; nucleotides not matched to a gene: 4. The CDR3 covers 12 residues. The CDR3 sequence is CASRDQGDEQFF. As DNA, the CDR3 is TGTGCCAGCAGAGACCAGGGGGATGAGCAGTTCTTC.

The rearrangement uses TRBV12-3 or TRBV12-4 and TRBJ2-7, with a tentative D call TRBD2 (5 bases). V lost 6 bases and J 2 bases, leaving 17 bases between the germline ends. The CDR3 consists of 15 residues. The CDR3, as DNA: TGTGCCAGCAGCCTGCGATCTAGCCTTCCCTACGAGCAGTACTTC. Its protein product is CASSLRSSLPYEQYF.

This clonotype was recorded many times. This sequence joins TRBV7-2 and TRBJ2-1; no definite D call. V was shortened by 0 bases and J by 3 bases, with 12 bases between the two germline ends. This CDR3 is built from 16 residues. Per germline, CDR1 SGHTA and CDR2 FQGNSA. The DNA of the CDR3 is TGTGCCAGCAGCTTAGCCTTAGGCCCCCTCTACAATGAGCAGTTCTTC. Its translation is CASSLALGPLYNEQFF.

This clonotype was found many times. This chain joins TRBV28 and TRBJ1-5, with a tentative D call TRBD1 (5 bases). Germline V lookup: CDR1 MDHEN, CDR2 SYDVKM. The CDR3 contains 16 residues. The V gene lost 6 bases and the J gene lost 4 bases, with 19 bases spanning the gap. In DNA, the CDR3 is TGTGCCAGCAGCGAACGTCGGGGCGCGTCGAATCAGCCCCAGCATTTT. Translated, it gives CASSERRGASNQPQHF.

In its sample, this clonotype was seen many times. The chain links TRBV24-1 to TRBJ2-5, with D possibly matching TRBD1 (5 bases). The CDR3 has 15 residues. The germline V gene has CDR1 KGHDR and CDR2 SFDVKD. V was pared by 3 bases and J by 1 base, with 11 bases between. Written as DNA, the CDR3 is TGTGCCACCAGTGATCCAGACAGTACCCAAGAGACCCAGTACTTC. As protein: CATSDPDSTQETQYF.

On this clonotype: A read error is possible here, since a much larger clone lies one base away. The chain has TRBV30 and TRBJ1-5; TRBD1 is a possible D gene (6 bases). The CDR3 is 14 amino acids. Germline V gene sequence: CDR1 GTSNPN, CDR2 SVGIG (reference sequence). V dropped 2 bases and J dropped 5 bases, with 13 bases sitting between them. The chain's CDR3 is CAWSSGGYYQPQHF. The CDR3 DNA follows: TGTGCCTGGAGTTCGGGGGGCTACTATCAGCCCCAGCATTTT.

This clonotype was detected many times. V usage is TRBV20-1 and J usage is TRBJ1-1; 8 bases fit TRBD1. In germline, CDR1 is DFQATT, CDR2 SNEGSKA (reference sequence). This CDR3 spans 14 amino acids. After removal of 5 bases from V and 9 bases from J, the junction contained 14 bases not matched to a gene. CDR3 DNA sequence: TGCAGTGCTGACCCTGGACAGGGATGGGAAAAAGCTTTCTTT. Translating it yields CSADPGQGWEKAFF.

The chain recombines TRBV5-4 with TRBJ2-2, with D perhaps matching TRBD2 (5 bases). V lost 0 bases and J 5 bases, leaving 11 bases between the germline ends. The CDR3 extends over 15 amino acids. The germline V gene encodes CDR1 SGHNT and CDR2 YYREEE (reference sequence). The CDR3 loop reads CASSLAQRATGELFF. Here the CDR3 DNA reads TGTGCCAGCAGCTTGGCACAGAGGGCAACCGGGGAGCTGTTTTTT.

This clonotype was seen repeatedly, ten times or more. CDR3 sequence: CSATKTSGSYEQYF. CDR3 sequence (DNA): TGCAGTGCTACTAAGACTAGCGGCTCCTACGAGCAGTACTTC. The chain recombines TRBV20-1 with TRBJ2-7, with 9 bases fitting TRBD2. J was trimmed by 0 bases and V by 4 bases; bases with no gene match: 4. The length of the CDR3 is 14 residues. Germline V gives CDR1 DFQATT, CDR2 SNEGSKA (reference sequence).

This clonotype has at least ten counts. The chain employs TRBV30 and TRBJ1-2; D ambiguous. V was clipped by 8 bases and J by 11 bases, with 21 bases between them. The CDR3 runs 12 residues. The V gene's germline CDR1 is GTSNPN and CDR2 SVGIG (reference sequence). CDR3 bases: TGTGCCCGTAAACCGACACGGCCGGAATACACCTTC. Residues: CARKPTRPEYTF.

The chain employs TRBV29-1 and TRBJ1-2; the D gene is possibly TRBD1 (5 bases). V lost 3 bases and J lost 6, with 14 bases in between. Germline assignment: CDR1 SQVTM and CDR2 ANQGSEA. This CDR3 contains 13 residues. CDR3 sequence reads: CSVEGGGMHGYTF. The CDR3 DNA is TGCAGCGTTGAGGGTGGGGGAATGCATGGCTACACCTTC.

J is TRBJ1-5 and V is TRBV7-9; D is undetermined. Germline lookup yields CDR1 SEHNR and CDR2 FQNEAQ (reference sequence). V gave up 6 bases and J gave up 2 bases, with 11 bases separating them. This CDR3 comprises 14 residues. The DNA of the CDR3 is TGTGCCAGCAGAATGGATGGGGGCAATCAGCCCCAGCATTTT. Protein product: CASRMDGGNQPQHF.

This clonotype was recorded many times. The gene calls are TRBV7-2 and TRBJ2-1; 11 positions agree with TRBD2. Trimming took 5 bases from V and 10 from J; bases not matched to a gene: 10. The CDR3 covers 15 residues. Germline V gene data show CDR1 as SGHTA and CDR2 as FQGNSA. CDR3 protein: CASSAVLAGEGEQFF. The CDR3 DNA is TGTGCCAGCAGCGCCGTACTAGCGGGAGAGGGGGAGCAGTTCTTC.

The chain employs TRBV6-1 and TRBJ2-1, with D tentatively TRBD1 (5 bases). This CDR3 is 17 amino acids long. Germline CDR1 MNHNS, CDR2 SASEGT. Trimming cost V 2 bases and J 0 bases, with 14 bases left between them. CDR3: CASSETNRGPSYNEQFF. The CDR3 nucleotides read TGTGCCAGCAGTGAAACCAATAGGGGCCCCTCCTACAATGAGCAGTTCTTC.

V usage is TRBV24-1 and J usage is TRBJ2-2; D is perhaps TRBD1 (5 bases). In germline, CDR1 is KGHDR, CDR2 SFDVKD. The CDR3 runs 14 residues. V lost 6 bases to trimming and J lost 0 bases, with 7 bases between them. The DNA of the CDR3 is TGTGCCACCAGTAGGACACCGAACACCGGGGAGCTGTTTTTT. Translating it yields CATSRTPNTGELFF.

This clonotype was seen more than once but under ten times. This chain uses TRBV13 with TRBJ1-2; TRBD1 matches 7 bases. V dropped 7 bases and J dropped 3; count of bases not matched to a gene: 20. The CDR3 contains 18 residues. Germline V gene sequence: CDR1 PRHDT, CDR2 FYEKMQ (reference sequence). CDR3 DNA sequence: TGTGCCAGCACTCACGTCCGGGACAGACACCAGAGGGACTATGGCTACACCTTC. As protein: CASTHVRDRHQRDYGYTF.